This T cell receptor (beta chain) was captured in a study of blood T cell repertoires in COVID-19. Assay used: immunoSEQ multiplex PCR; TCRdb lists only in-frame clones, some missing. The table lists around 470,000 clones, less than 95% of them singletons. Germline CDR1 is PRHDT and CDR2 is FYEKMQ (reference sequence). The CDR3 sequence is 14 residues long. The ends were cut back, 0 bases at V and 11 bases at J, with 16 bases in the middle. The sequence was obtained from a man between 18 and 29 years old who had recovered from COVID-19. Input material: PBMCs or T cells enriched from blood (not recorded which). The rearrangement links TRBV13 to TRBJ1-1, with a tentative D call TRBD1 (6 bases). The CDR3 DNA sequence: TGTGCCAGCAGCTTAGGAAAAAGGGGGAGTAGGGCTTTCTTT. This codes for CASSLGKRGSRAFF.